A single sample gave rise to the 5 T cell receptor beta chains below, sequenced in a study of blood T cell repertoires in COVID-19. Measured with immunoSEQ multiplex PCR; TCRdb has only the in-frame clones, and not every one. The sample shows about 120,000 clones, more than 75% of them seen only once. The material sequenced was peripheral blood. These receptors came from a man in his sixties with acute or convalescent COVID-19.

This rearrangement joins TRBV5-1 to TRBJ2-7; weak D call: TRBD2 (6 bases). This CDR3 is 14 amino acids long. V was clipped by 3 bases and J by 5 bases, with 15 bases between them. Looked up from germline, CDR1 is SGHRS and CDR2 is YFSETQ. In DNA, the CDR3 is TGCGCCAGCAGCTCGGGACTGACGACGGACGAGCAGTACTTC. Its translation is CASSSGLTTDEQYF.

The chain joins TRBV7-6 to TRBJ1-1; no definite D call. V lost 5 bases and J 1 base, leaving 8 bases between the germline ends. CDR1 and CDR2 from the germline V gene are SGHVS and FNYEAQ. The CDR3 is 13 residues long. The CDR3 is CASSAAENTEAFF. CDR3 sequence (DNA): TGTGCCAGCAGCGCCGCGGAGAACACTGAAGCTTTCTTT.

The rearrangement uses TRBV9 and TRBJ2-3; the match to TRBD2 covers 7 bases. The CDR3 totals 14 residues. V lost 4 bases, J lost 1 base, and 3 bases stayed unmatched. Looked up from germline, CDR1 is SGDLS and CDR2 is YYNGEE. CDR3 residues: CASSSRGGTDTQYF. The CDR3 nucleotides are TGTGCCAGCAGCTCCCGGGGGGGCACAGATACGCAGTATTTT.

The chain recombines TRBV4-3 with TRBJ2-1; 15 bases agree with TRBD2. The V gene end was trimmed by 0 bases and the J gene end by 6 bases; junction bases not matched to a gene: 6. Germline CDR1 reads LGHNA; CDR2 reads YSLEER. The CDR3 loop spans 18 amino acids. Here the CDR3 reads CASSQDHLGLAGGNEQFF. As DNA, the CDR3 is TGCGCCAGCAGCCAAGATCACCTGGGACTAGCGGGAGGCAATGAGCAGTTCTTC.

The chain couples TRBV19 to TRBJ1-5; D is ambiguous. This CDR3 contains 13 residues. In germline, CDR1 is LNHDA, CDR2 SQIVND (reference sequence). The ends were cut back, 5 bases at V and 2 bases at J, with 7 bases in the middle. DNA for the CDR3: TGTGCCAGTAGTGTTGAGGGCAATCAGCCCCAGCATTTT. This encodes CASSVEGNQPQHF.